Listed below are T cell receptor beta chains from one sample, sequenced in a study of T cells in localized non-small cell lung cancer. Only in-frame clones appear in the TCRdb table, and some are missing; sequencing was by immunoSEQ multiplex PCR. The sample records more than 800 clones, over 20% being singletons. Source: lung tumor tissue, taken before any cancer treatment. All receptors come from a female donor at least 60 years old with stage II squamous cell lung carcinoma. CDR3s include the opening cysteine and the closing phenylalanine or tryptophan. A D gene is named only where the DNA matches it firmly. Some rows mark clone size as missing; the rest say once, few, many or name a class of expanded clone.

d_call: -; cdr3_length: 15; v_call: TRBV6-8; j_call: TRBJ2-5; clone_size: -; cdr3_nt: TGTGCCAGCAGCGGGGAGAACCTCGTACAAGAGACCCAGTACTTC; cdr3_aa: CASSGENLVQETQYF
d_call: TRBD1; cdr3_length: 14; v_call: TRBV7-6; j_call: TRBJ2-1; clone_size: -; cdr3_nt: TGTGCCAGCAGTTACAGGGGCCCCTACAATGAGCAGTTCTTC; cdr3_aa: CASSYRGPYNEQFF
d_call: TRBD1; cdr3_length: 15; v_call: TRBV29-1; j_call: TRBJ2-3; clone_size: once; cdr3_nt: TGCAGCGTTACCTCAGGGGGACACAGCACAGATACGCAGTATTTT; cdr3_aa: CSVTSGGHSTDTQYF
d_call: -; cdr3_length: 14; v_call: TRBV30; j_call: TRBJ1-5; clone_size: -; cdr3_nt: TGTGCCTGGAGTACTACAGCAATTGGTCAGCCCCAGCATTTT; cdr3_aa: CAWSTTAIGQPQHF
d_call: -; cdr3_length: 15; v_call: TRBV11-3; j_call: TRBJ2-1; clone_size: medium-sized; cdr3_nt: TGTGCCAGCAGCTTGCTGGGGACCACGGCGGATGAGCAGTTCTTC; cdr3_aa: CASSLLGTTADEQFF
d_call: -; cdr3_length: 19; v_call: TRBV11-3; j_call: TRBJ1-2; clone_size: -; cdr3_nt: TGTGCCAGCAGCCTTCGGGAAGGTAGTATCATAACGAAACTATCCGGCTACACCTTC; cdr3_aa: CASSLREGSIITKLSGYTF
d_call: -; cdr3_length: 14; v_call: TRBV11-3; j_call: TRBJ2-7; clone_size: -; cdr3_nt: TGTGCCAGCAGCTTTCCGGGACCTCGCGGACAGCAGTACTTC; cdr3_aa: CASSFPGPRGQQYF
d_call: -; cdr3_length: 17; v_call: TRBV2; j_call: TRBJ1-6; clone_size: -; cdr3_nt: TGTGCCAGCAGTGAAGGGGACGGTAGGGACTATAATTCACCCCTCCACTTT; cdr3_aa: CASSEGDGRDYNSPLHF
d_call: -; cdr3_length: 12; v_call: TRBV19; j_call: TRBJ2-5; clone_size: -; cdr3_nt: TGTGCCAGTAGTACCTCCGGGAAGACCCAGTACTTC; cdr3_aa: CASSTSGKTQYF
d_call: -; cdr3_length: 13; v_call: TRBV19; j_call: TRBJ1-2; clone_size: -; cdr3_nt: TGTGCCAGTAGTATAGGGGCGGACTATGGCTACACCTTC; cdr3_aa: CASSIGADYGYTF
d_call: TRBD2; cdr3_length: 14; v_call: TRBV19; j_call: TRBJ2-1; clone_size: few; cdr3_nt: TGTGCCAGCTCAGGACTAGCGGGTTCAAATGAGCAGTTCTTC; cdr3_aa: CASSGLAGSNEQFF
d_call: -; cdr3_length: 15; v_call: TRBV2; j_call: TRBJ1-5; clone_size: few; cdr3_nt: TGTGCCAGCAATTCAGGGACGTTAGGATTTCAGCCCCAGCATTTT; cdr3_aa: CASNSGTLGFQPQHF
d_call: -; cdr3_length: 15; v_call: TRBV4-1; j_call: TRBJ2-7; clone_size: -; cdr3_nt: TGCGCCAGCAGCCAAGATCATAGCACTTCCTACGAGCAGTACTTC; cdr3_aa: CASSQDHSTSYEQYF
d_call: TRBD1; cdr3_length: 14; v_call: TRBV6-8; j_call: TRBJ1-3; clone_size: -; cdr3_nt: TGTGCCAGCAGTCGTGACAGGGCACAGAACACCATATATTTT; cdr3_aa: CASSRDRAQNTIYF
d_call: TRBD1; cdr3_length: 15; v_call: TRBV11-3; j_call: TRBJ2-1; clone_size: few; cdr3_nt: TGTGCCAGCATTCTGACAGGGGCTAGTCAGCATGAGCAGTTCTTC; cdr3_aa: CASILTGASQHEQFF
d_call: -; cdr3_length: 14; v_call: TRBV14; j_call: TRBJ2-2; clone_size: -; cdr3_nt: TGTGCCAGCAGCCAAGTTTGGGGGACCGGGGAGCTGTTTTTT; cdr3_aa: CASSQVWGTGELFF
d_call: -; cdr3_length: 16; v_call: TRBV14; j_call: TRBJ2-3; clone_size: -; cdr3_nt: TGTGCCAGCAGTCCTAGGGGACCGGGCGGCACAGATACGCAGTATTTT; cdr3_aa: CASSPRGPGGTDTQYF
d_call: -; cdr3_length: 16; v_call: TRBV6-8; j_call: TRBJ2-1; clone_size: few; cdr3_nt: TGTGCCAGCGACCTCTATGGGACCACCTACAACAATGAGCAGTTCTTC; cdr3_aa: CASDLYGTTYNNEQFF
d_call: -; cdr3_length: 13; v_call: TRBV28; j_call: TRBJ2-1; clone_size: -; cdr3_nt: TGTGCCACCGGAGGGCCCCTCTGGGATGAGCAGTTCTTC; cdr3_aa: CATGGPLWDEQFF
d_call: -; cdr3_length: 16; v_call: TRBV1; j_call: TRBJ1-5; clone_size: few; cdr3_nt: TGCACCAGCAGCCAAGATGCGACAGGGGGTGATCAGCCCCAGCATTTT; cdr3_aa: CTSSQDATGGDQPQHF
d_call: TRBD1; cdr3_length: 14; v_call: TRBV6-8; j_call: TRBJ1-4; clone_size: -; cdr3_nt: TGTGCCAGCAGTACGACAGGGAATTATGAAAAACTGTTTTTT; cdr3_aa: CASSTTGNYEKLFF
d_call: -; cdr3_length: 13; v_call: TRBV18; j_call: TRBJ2-5; clone_size: few; cdr3_nt: TGTGCCAGCTCACAGGGGCGGAGGGAGACCCAGTACTTC; cdr3_aa: CASSQGRRETQYF
d_call: TRBD2; cdr3_length: 22; v_call: TRBV28; j_call: TRBJ2-7; clone_size: -; cdr3_nt: TGTGCCAGCAGGCCTCGTGATGTAATGTTATCTTTCGCCCGGGAGGGCCTCTACGAGCAGTACTTC; cdr3_aa: CASRPRDVMLSFAREGLYEQYF
d_call: -; cdr3_length: 14; v_call: TRBV15; j_call: TRBJ1-1; clone_size: -; cdr3_nt: TGTGCCACCAGCAGGCCGGAGGGTGGGACTGAAGCTTTCTTT; cdr3_aa: CATSRPEGGTEAFF
d_call: TRBD1; cdr3_length: 16; v_call: TRBV7-4; j_call: TRBJ1-2; clone_size: -; cdr3_nt: TGTGCCAGCAGCCCGGACACAGGGGGATTAAGGAATGGCTACACCTTC; cdr3_aa: CASSPDTGGLRNGYTF
d_call: -; cdr3_length: 13; v_call: TRBV19; j_call: TRBJ2-1; clone_size: -; cdr3_nt: TGTGCCAGTAGTATGGGGCGTTACAATGAGCAGTTCTTC; cdr3_aa: CASSMGRYNEQFF
d_call: -; cdr3_length: 13; v_call: TRBV7-2; j_call: TRBJ1-3; clone_size: few; cdr3_nt: TGTGCCAGCAGCTTAGCGGGGTTTAACACCATATATTTT; cdr3_aa: CASSLAGFNTIYF
d_call: -; cdr3_length: 14; v_call: TRBV11-3; j_call: TRBJ2-2; clone_size: -; cdr3_nt: TGTGCTAGCAGCTATCTAGCAGGGTCCGGGGAGCTGTTTTTT; cdr3_aa: CASSYLAGSGELFF
d_call: -; cdr3_length: 16; v_call: TRBV2; j_call: TRBJ2-7; clone_size: -; cdr3_nt: TGTGCCAGCAGCCCCCGGCGGAGCGGGTTAACCTACGAGCAGTACTTC; cdr3_aa: CASSPRRSGLTYEQYF
d_call: -; cdr3_length: 15; v_call: TRBV15; j_call: TRBJ1-6; clone_size: -; cdr3_nt: TGTGCCACCAGCAGAGATCTGGGAGATAATTCACCCCTCCACTTT; cdr3_aa: CATSRDLGDNSPLHF
d_call: TRBD2; cdr3_length: 18; v_call: TRBV9; j_call: TRBJ2-3; clone_size: -; cdr3_nt: TGTGCCAGCAGCCCCCGATCTAGCGGGGGGACCGAGACAGATACGCAGTATTTT; cdr3_aa: CASSPRSSGGTETDTQYF
d_call: -; cdr3_length: 14; v_call: TRBV6-8; j_call: TRBJ2-7; clone_size: -; cdr3_nt: TGTGCCACGCAGGGAACAGGGGGGGCCTACGAGCAGTACTTC; cdr3_aa: CATQGTGGAYEQYF
d_call: -; cdr3_length: 15; v_call: TRBV1; j_call: TRBJ1-1; clone_size: -; cdr3_nt: TGCGCCAGCAGCCAGACGGACAGGTCGAACACTGAAGCTTTCTTT; cdr3_aa: CASSQTDRSNTEAFF
d_call: TRBD1; cdr3_length: 16; v_call: TRBV11-3; j_call: TRBJ1-1; clone_size: -; cdr3_nt: TGTGCCAGCAGACGAACACAGGGGGCTTCGAGCACTGAAGCTTTCTTT; cdr3_aa: CASRRTQGASSTEAFF
d_call: TRBD1; cdr3_length: 14; v_call: TRBV5-1; j_call: TRBJ1-1; clone_size: few; cdr3_nt: TGCGCCAGCAGCGTCGGACAGGGGAAGACTGAAGCTTTCTTT; cdr3_aa: CASSVGQGKTEAFF
d_call: -; cdr3_length: 14; v_call: TRBV28; j_call: TRBJ2-7; clone_size: few; cdr3_nt: TGTGCCAGCAGTTTATCCGGCAGGGGCTACGAGCAGTACTTC; cdr3_aa: CASSLSGRGYEQYF
d_call: TRBD1; cdr3_length: 14; v_call: TRBV11-3; j_call: TRBJ2-7; clone_size: -; cdr3_nt: TGTGCCAGCAGCGGAACAGGGGTCGCCTACGAGCAGTACTTC; cdr3_aa: CASSGTGVAYEQYF
d_call: -; cdr3_length: 13; v_call: TRBV6-8; j_call: TRBJ2-7; clone_size: few; cdr3_nt: TGTGCCAGCACCACTCCCCTACGCCACGAGCAGTACTTC; cdr3_aa: CASTTPLRHEQYF
d_call: -; cdr3_length: 14; v_call: TRBV5-1; j_call: TRBJ2-2; clone_size: few; cdr3_nt: TGCGCCAGCAGCTTGGCCGGGGGCGCCGGGGAGCTGTTTTTT; cdr3_aa: CASSLAGGAGELFF
d_call: TRBD2; cdr3_length: 14; v_call: TRBV28; j_call: TRBJ2-1; clone_size: few; cdr3_nt: TGTGCCATCATAGCGGGAAAAAACTACAATGAGCAGTTCTTC; cdr3_aa: CAIIAGKNYNEQFF
d_call: TRBD1; cdr3_length: 15; v_call: TRBV18; j_call: TRBJ2-1; clone_size: -; cdr3_nt: TGTGCCAGCTCACCGACGACAGGGGGCTTAGATGAGCAGTTCTTC; cdr3_aa: CASSPTTGGLDEQFF
d_call: TRBD1; cdr3_length: 14; v_call: TRBV30; j_call: TRBJ1-4; clone_size: few; cdr3_nt: TGTGCCTGGAGTATGGGACAGGTGAATGAAAAACTGTTTTTT; cdr3_aa: CAWSMGQVNEKLFF
d_call: -; cdr3_length: 20; v_call: TRBV6-1; j_call: TRBJ1-1; clone_size: few; cdr3_nt: TGTGCCAGCAGTGAAGAGTCGGCGGCGTCGTACCCCCCTTTTGGCACTGAAGCTTTCTTT; cdr3_aa: CASSEESAASYPPFGTEAFF
d_call: -; cdr3_length: 15; v_call: TRBV6-8; j_call: TRBJ1-6; clone_size: few; cdr3_nt: TGTGCCAGCACTGCACAGGGCCCTTGGAATTCACCCCTCCACTTT; cdr3_aa: CASTAQGPWNSPLHF
d_call: TRBD1; cdr3_length: 13; v_call: TRBV9; j_call: TRBJ1-1; clone_size: large; cdr3_nt: TGTGCCAGCGGGACAGGGGGAACGGGTGAAGCTTTCTTT; cdr3_aa: CASGTGGTGEAFF
d_call: -; cdr3_length: 18; v_call: TRBV18; j_call: TRBJ2-7; clone_size: -; cdr3_nt: TGTGCCAGCTCACCCTTAGGACAGTTTGGTCCCTTAGCGTACGAGCAGTACTTC; cdr3_aa: CASSPLGQFGPLAYEQYF
d_call: -; cdr3_length: 15; v_call: TRBV11-3; j_call: TRBJ1-5; clone_size: medium-sized; cdr3_nt: TGTGCCAGCAGCTTGGAGGCCCTAAGCAATCAGCCCCAGCATTTT; cdr3_aa: CASSLEALSNQPQHF
d_call: TRBD2; cdr3_length: 15; v_call: TRBV11-3; j_call: TRBJ2-1; clone_size: large; cdr3_nt: TGTGCCAGCAGCCTCGGACTAGCGGGAGGGAATGAGCAGTTCTTC; cdr3_aa: CASSLGLAGGNEQFF
d_call: TRBD1; cdr3_length: 14; v_call: TRBV6-8; j_call: TRBJ2-1; clone_size: few; cdr3_nt: TGTGCCAGCAGTCCCGGGACAGACTACAATGAGCAGTTCTTC; cdr3_aa: CASSPGTDYNEQFF
d_call: TRBD2; cdr3_length: 17; v_call: TRBV19; j_call: TRBJ2-2; clone_size: large; cdr3_nt: TGTGCCACCATAGGGGGTGTCGCGGGAGGGTTCACCGGGGAGCTGTTTTTT; cdr3_aa: CATIGGVAGGFTGELFF
d_call: -; cdr3_length: 17; v_call: TRBV6-8; j_call: TRBJ2-3; clone_size: few; cdr3_nt: TGTGCCAGCAGTGGGGTACTTCCGGGCCTCCGGGGAGATACGCAGTATTTT; cdr3_aa: CASSGVLPGLRGDTQYF
d_call: -; cdr3_length: 13; v_call: TRBV6-8; j_call: TRBJ2-3; clone_size: few; cdr3_nt: TGTGCCAGCAGTCGGGACAGCACAGATACGCAGTATTTT; cdr3_aa: CASSRDSTDTQYF
d_call: -; cdr3_length: 13; v_call: TRBV19; j_call: TRBJ1-1; clone_size: -; cdr3_nt: TGTGCCAGTAGCGATATAGAGGGGGCTGAAGCTTTCTTT; cdr3_aa: CASSDIEGAEAFF
d_call: TRBD2; cdr3_length: 15; v_call: TRBV6-8; j_call: TRBJ2-3; clone_size: -; cdr3_nt: TGTGCCAGCAGTGACGGGGGGGGGTCAACAGATACGCAGTATTTT; cdr3_aa: CASSDGGGSTDTQYF
d_call: -; cdr3_length: 12; v_call: TRBV14; j_call: TRBJ2-7; clone_size: -; cdr3_nt: TGTGCCAGCAGCCAAGACCCATACGAGCAGTACTTC; cdr3_aa: CASSQDPYEQYF
d_call: TRBD1; cdr3_length: 14; v_call: TRBV19; j_call: TRBJ2-7; clone_size: -; cdr3_nt: TGTGCCAGTAGTACCGGGACAGGGTCATCCGAGCAGTACTTC; cdr3_aa: CASSTGTGSSEQYF